This T cell receptor beta chain comes out of a study of T cells after yellow fever vaccination. Study summary: Where fractions had low cell numbers, libraries were prepared from them with the SMART-Seq v4 Ultra Low Input RNA kit. Points from the study as a whole: Some clonotypes were seen in both the CD4 and the CD8 compartments. These made up a small share and likely arose from convergent recombination. The bulk population could contribute abundant contaminating clonotypes to FACS-sorted repertoires. Reappearing after the booster were most of the clones from primary vaccination (around 96% CD4, 88% CD8).

V was pared by 7 bases and J by 1 base, with 20 bases between. The CDR3 length is 17 residues. Germline CDR1 MNHNS, CDR2 SASEGT. This clonotype was counted a few times. A single record per CDR3 protein comes from TCRdb applying MiXCR to the 5' RACE reads. The sample shows 100,000 or so distinct CDR3 sequences, more than 7.5% of them seen only once. The genes are TRBV6-1 and TRBJ2-1; perhaps TRBD1 as D (6 bases). The TCR originated in a man younger than 30 who received the YFV17D yellow fever vaccine. Sequenced here: CD8+ T cells not binding an NS4B(214-222) dextramer, sorted from PBMCs, sampled less than 16 days after the first yellow fever vaccination. CDR3: CASKGETEAKSYNEQFF. In DNA form, the CDR3 reads TGTGCCAGCAAGGGGGAAACGGAGGCGAAATCCTACAATGAGCAGTTCTTC.